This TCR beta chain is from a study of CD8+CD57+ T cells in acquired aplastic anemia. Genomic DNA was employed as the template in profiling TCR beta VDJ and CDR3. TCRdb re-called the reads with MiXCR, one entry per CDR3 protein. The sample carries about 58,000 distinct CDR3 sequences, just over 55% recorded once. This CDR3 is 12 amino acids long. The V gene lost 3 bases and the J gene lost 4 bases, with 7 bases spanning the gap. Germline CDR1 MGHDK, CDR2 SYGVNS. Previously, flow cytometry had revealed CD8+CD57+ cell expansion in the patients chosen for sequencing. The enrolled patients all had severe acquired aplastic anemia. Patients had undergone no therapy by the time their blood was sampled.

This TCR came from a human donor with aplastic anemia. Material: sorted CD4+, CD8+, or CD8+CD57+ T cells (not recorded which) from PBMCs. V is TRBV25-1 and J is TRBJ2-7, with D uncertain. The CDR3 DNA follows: TGTGCCAGCAGTGACGTAGGATACGAGCAGTACTTC. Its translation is CASSDVGYEQYF.